This T cell receptor (beta chain) was recovered during a study of blood T cell repertoires in COVID-19. Study background: PBMCs, B-cell-depleted T cells, or T cells provided the cDNA or gDNA that made up the material.

Per the germline V gene, CDR1 is MNHEY and CDR2 is SMNVEV (reference sequence). Trimming cost V 5 bases and J 1 base; bases outside gene matches: 21. The CDR3 is 21 amino acids. Study processing details: Estimates of nucleated cell counts were drawn from the amplification of reference gene primers. TCRdb keeps only in-frame clones here, not all; method: immunoSEQ multiplex PCR. The DNA gave D and trimming, while V, J and clone size come from that table. The sample carries approximately 16,000 clones, 70% to 90% recorded once. The gene calls are TRBV27 and TRBJ1-1; 11 positions agree with TRBD1. The sequencing sample was made of peripheral blood. The receptor was isolated from a human donor in a cohort sampled during active COVID-19. CDR3 amino acids: CASSPYPTVGRTGGRNTEAFF. The CDR3 nucleotides read TGTGCCAGCAGTCCCTATCCCACGGTTGGTAGGACAGGGGGCAGGAACACTGAAGCTTTCTTT.